This TCR beta chain was observed in a study of shared T cell receptors in the human thymus. Sequencing was performed with immunoSEQ multiplex PCR; in TCRdb, only in-frame clones are kept and a portion is missing. Among hundreds of thousands of clones listed, about 87% were seen once. J lost 4 bases, V lost 0 bases, and 11 bases had no gene match. The CDR3 has 19 amino acids. Germline assignment: CDR1 LGHNA and CDR2 YSLEER. The sample was also reused in another study, on human thymus T cells. That investigation notes: Among the donors, all were healthy Finnish infants having corrective surgery for congenital heart defects. Corrective heart surgery yielded resections, and these provided the thymus tissue. Among thymic and blood repertoires, usage of V and J genes appeared biased. Thymic repertoires overlap heavily among unrelated individuals, related research has reported.

The sequenced sample was thymocytes. The receptor comes from a boy under three years old with a congenital heart defect. V and J are TRBV4-3 and TRBJ2-2, with 10 bases identical to TRBD2. The CDR3 DNA is TGCGCCAGCAGCCAAGAACAGATAGCAAGCGGGAGGGCCACCGGGGAGCTGTTTTTT. Amino acids: CASSQEQIASGRATGELFF.